A selection of T cell receptor beta chains follows, all from one sample in a study of T cells after yellow fever vaccination. TCRdb analysed the 5' RACE reads with MiXCR anew, one entry per CDR3 protein. The sample records hundreds of thousands of distinct CDR3 sequences, 12% being singletons. Sample: PBMCs, taken on the day of the yellow fever booster vaccination. Receptor source: a man aged 30 to 39 who received the YFV17D yellow fever vaccine. Each CDR3 is given with its conserved first and last residue. The order of the fields is CDR3 protein, CDR3 DNA, D gene, CDR3 length, J gene, clone size, V gene. A D gene is named only where the DNA matches it firmly. Expanded clones are given a class, and other clones once, few, many or no size at all.

CDR3 protein: CSVAVGSNIQYF
CDR3 DNA: TGCAGCGTGGCTGTTGGGTCAAACATTCAGTACTTC
D gene: .
CDR3 length: 12
J gene: TRBJ2-4
clone size: .
V gene: TRBV20-1

CDR3 protein: CSVQGRGNQPQHF
CDR3 DNA: TGCAGCGTTCAGGGGCGCGGCAATCAGCCCCAGCATTTT
D gene: .
CDR3 length: 13
J gene: TRBJ1-5
clone size: .
V gene: TRBV29-1

CDR3 protein: CSASPGGGQPQHF
CDR3 DNA: TGCAGTGCTAGTCCCGGGGGGGGTCAGCCCCAGCATTTT
D gene: .
CDR3 length: 13
J gene: TRBJ1-5
clone size: .
V gene: TRBV20-1

CDR3 protein: CASSLLPTPLSGYEQYF
CDR3 DNA: TGTGCCAGCAGCTTACTCCCAACTCCGTTAAGTGGTTACGAGCAGTACTTC
D gene: .
CDR3 length: 17
J gene: TRBJ2-7
clone size: .
V gene: TRBV7-9

CDR3 protein: CASSITGQYNEQFF
CDR3 DNA: TGCGCCAGCAGCATAACGGGACAATACAATGAGCAGTTCTTC
D gene: .
CDR3 length: 14
J gene: TRBJ2-1
clone size: few
V gene: TRBV5-1

CDR3 protein: CATYRTALRGEQYF
CDR3 DNA: TGTGCCACCTATAGGACAGCTCTAAGGGGGGAGCAGTACTTC
D gene: .
CDR3 length: 14
J gene: TRBJ2-7
clone size: few
V gene: TRBV6-1

CDR3 protein: CASSQASGPEQFF
CDR3 DNA: TGTGCCAGCAGCCAAGCTAGCGGACCCGAGCAGTTCTTC
D gene: TRBD2
CDR3 length: 13
J gene: TRBJ2-1
clone size: many
V gene: TRBV7-2

CDR3 protein: CSVRGGDRGRSLSTDTQYF
CDR3 DNA: TGCAGCGTCCGCGGGGGGGACAGGGGCCGAAGCCTTAGCACAGATACGCAGTATTTT
D gene: .
CDR3 length: 19
J gene: TRBJ2-3
clone size: .
V gene: TRBV29-1

CDR3 protein: CSESVRRDTDTQYF
CDR3 DNA: TGCAGTGAATCGGTTCGGCGGGACACAGATACGCAGTATTTT
D gene: .
CDR3 length: 14
J gene: TRBJ2-3
clone size: few
V gene: TRBV20-1

CDR3 protein: CASSLQVGGKVPYEQYF
CDR3 DNA: TGTGCCAGCAGCTTACAAGTAGGCGGGAAAGTGCCCTACGAGCAGTACTTC
D gene: .
CDR3 length: 17
J gene: TRBJ2-7
clone size: few
V gene: TRBV7-2

CDR3 protein: CSALDRGIPTDTQYF
CDR3 DNA: TGCAGTGCTCTGGACAGGGGAATTCCCACAGATACGCAGTATTTT
D gene: TRBD1
CDR3 length: 15
J gene: TRBJ2-3
clone size: .
V gene: TRBV20-1

CDR3 protein: CASSPPGLLNTEAFF
CDR3 DNA: TGTGCCAGCTCACCACCGGGGCTTTTGAACACTGAAGCTTTCTTT
D gene: .
CDR3 length: 15
J gene: TRBJ1-1
clone size: few
V gene: TRBV18

CDR3 protein: CATKRDRPRDGYTF
CDR3 DNA: TGTGCCACCAAGCGGGACAGACCCAGGGATGGCTACACCTTC
D gene: TRBD1
CDR3 length: 14
J gene: TRBJ1-2
clone size: .
V gene: TRBV24-1

CDR3 protein: CSVWGATETQYF
CDR3 DNA: TGCAGCGTTTGGGGTGCAACGGAGACCCAGTACTTC
D gene: .
CDR3 length: 12
J gene: TRBJ2-5
clone size: .
V gene: TRBV29-1

CDR3 protein: CSAKDSGRPDGSPLHF
CDR3 DNA: TGCAGTGCCAAGGACTCGGGGCGCCCGGATGGTTCACCCCTCCACTTT
D gene: .
CDR3 length: 16
J gene: TRBJ1-6
clone size: .
V gene: TRBV20-1

CDR3 protein: CASSRGGGTYNEQFF
CDR3 DNA: TGTGCCAGCAGTCGAGGCGGCGGGACCTACAATGAGCAGTTCTTC
D gene: .
CDR3 length: 15
J gene: TRBJ2-1
clone size: .
V gene: TRBV28

CDR3 protein: CASSLAASHEQFF
CDR3 DNA: TGTGCTAGCAGCTTAGCGGCTAGTCATGAGCAGTTCTTC
D gene: .
CDR3 length: 13
J gene: TRBJ2-1
clone size: .
V gene: TRBV7-7

CDR3 protein: CASSPGTGSLQPQHF
CDR3 DNA: TGTGCCAGTAGCCCCGGGACAGGGTCTCTTCAGCCCCAGCATTTT
D gene: TRBD1
CDR3 length: 15
J gene: TRBJ1-5
clone size: few
V gene: TRBV19

CDR3 protein: CASRVRQGGEQYF
CDR3 DNA: TGTGCCAGCAGGGTCAGACAGGGGGGGGAGCAGTACTTC
D gene: TRBD1
CDR3 length: 13
J gene: TRBJ2-7
clone size: .
V gene: TRBV6-1